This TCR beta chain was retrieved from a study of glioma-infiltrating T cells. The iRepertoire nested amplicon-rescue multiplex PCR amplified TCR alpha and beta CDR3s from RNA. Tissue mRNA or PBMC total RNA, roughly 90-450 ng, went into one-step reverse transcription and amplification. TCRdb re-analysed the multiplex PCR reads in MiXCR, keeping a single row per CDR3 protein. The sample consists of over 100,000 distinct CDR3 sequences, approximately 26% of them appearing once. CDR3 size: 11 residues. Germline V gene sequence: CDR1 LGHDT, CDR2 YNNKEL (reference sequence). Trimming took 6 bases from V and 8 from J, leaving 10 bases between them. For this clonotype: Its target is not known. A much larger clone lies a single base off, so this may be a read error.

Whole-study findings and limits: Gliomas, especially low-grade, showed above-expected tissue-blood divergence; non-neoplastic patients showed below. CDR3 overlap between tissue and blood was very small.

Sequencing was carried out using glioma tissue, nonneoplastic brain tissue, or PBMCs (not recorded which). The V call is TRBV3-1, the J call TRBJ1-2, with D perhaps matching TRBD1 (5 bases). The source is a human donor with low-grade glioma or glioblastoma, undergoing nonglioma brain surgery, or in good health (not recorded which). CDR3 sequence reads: CASRQALGYTF. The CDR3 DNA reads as TGTGCCAGCAGACAGGCCTTGGGCTACACCTTC.